This passage covers 22 T cell receptor beta chains from one sample sequenced in a study of regulatory T cells in long-lasting Graves disease. HTBI primers from iRepertoire and Arm-PCR of CDR3 regions yielded the TCR beta libraries. TCRdb ran MiXCR on the multiplex PCR reads and lists one entry per CDR3 protein. This table has approximately 490,000 distinct CDR3 sequences, roughly 16% appearing once. Time point reported: newly diagnosed GD, antithyroid drugs for less than 3 months. Scientists built the TCR library using RNA that was extracted from PBMCs. This same sample was also taken into another study, of T cells in Graves' hyperthyroidism and ophthalmopathy.

Sequencing was performed on peripheral blood mononuclear cells (PBMCs), taken at new diagnosis, from a patient treated with antithyroid drugs. These receptors all stem from a man aged 40-55 years with Graves disease.

At least ten counts were recorded for this clonotype. The rearrangement links TRBV5-1 to TRBJ1-1; a weak D match, TRBD1 (6 bases). Trimming removed 4 bases at V and 4 bases at J, with 20 bases between. The CDR3 consists of 16 residues. Germline CDR1 and CDR2: SGHRS and YFSETQ. CDR3 sequence: CASSPEGGQVGTEAFF. The CDR3 DNA sequence: TGCGCCAGCAGCCCGGAGGGGGGCCAGGTTGGCACTGAAGCTTTCTTT.

The chain couples TRBV6-9 to TRBJ2-1; 12 bases fit TRBD1. The CDR3 consists of 19 residues. With V trimmed by 3 bases and J by 8 bases, 17 bases remained unmatched. The germline V gene encodes CDR1 MNHGY and CDR2 SVAAGI. CDR3 sequence reads: CASSYPNSPGTGGRDEQFF. As DNA, the CDR3 is TGTGCCAGCAGTTACCCAAACTCCCCCGGGACAGGGGGCAGGGATGAGCAGTTCTTC.

This chain connects TRBV7-9 to TRBJ1-5; maybe TRBD1 (5 bases). The CDR3 spans 13 residues. Germline V gene sequence: CDR1 SEHNR, CDR2 FQNEAQ (reference sequence). V lost 4 bases to trimming and J lost 7 bases, with 11 bases between them. CDR3 sequence reads: CASSSAGTQPQHF. The CDR3 DNA follows: TGTGCCAGCAGCTCGGCAGGGACCCAGCCCCAGCATTTT.

This clonotype has only one observation. This rearrangement joins TRBV5-8 to TRBJ1-2; D gene ambiguous. Germline lookup yields CDR1 SGHTS and CDR2 YDEGEE. Trimming cost V 4 bases and J 4 bases, with 11 bases left between them. The CDR3 runs to 13 residues. CDR3 sequence reads: CASSHTEPYGYTF. CDR3 sequence (DNA): TGTGCCAGCAGCCATACAGAACCCTATGGCTACACCTTC.

This clonotype was seen ten or more times. This chain connects TRBV28 to TRBJ1-2; 8 positions match TRBD1. The V segment lost 6 bases and the J segment 0 bases; nucleotides outside the gene matches: 9. The CDR3 totals 16 residues. Germline V gene data show CDR1 as MDHEN and CDR2 as SYDVKM. DNA for the CDR3: TGTGCCAGCAGAATCACAGGGGGATTAGCTAACTATGGCTACACCTTC. It encodes CASRITGGLANYGYTF.

The chain has TRBV19 and TRBJ1-1, with a possible D match to TRBD1 (5 bases). Germline V gene sequence: CDR1 LNHDA, CDR2 SQIVND (reference sequence). V lost 6 bases and J 1 base, leaving 12 bases between the germline ends. The CDR3 runs to 14 residues. CDR3 protein: CASRRIDRNTEAFF. The CDR3 bases are TGTGCCAGTAGGCGGATAGACAGGAACACTGAAGCTTTCTTT.

The sample holds a few counts of this clonotype. CDR3 coding DNA: TGCAGTGCCACGACCGGGCGGGTTTATCAGCCCCAGCATTTT. Translation: CSATTGRVYQPQHF. The chain carries TRBV20-1 and TRBJ1-5; the D is unclear. The CDR3 totals 14 residues. Trimming removed 6 bases from V and 5 bases from J, with 17 bases in between. From germline, CDR1 is DFQATT and CDR2 SNEGSKA (reference sequence).

Points on this clonotype: A much larger clone sits a single nucleotide away, making a read error possible. The chain links TRBV5-5 to TRBJ2-7; 11 bases align to TRBD2. The CDR3 has 15 residues. Germline V gene data show CDR1 as SGHKS and CDR2 as YYEKEE (reference sequence). CDR3 in amino acids: CASSLALAGAYDQYF. The CDR3 DNA sequence: TGTGCCAGCAGCTTAGCACTAGCGGGAGCCTACGATCAGTACTTC.

This clonotype was seen ten or more times. The rearrangement links TRBV30 to TRBJ1-2; D is possibly TRBD1 (6 bases). V lost 4 bases to trimming and J lost 5 bases, with 14 bases between them. The CDR3 has 13 residues. Germline lookup yields CDR1 GTSNPN and CDR2 SVGIG (reference sequence). The CDR3 sequence is CAWIQDRGYGYTF. Here the CDR3 DNA reads TGTGCCTGGATTCAGGACAGAGGATATGGCTACACCTTC.

Only a few counts were recorded for this clonotype. The chain employs TRBV11-2 and TRBJ2-5, with 9 bases identical to TRBD1. The CDR3 has 16 residues. Germline CDR1 is SGHAT and CDR2 is FQNNGV. The V segment lost 4 bases and the J segment 1 base; nucleotides outside the gene matches: 7. CDR3 DNA sequence: TGTGCCAGCAGCTCCTTGCCGGGACAGGGCCAAGAGACCCAGTACTTC. Protein: CASSSLPGQGQETQYF.

At least ten counts were recorded for this clonotype. The V and J genes are TRBV9 and TRBJ2-1; tentatively, D is TRBD2 (5 bases). V was cut by 1 base and J by 0 bases, with 8 bases left in between. CDR3 length: 15 residues. The germline V gene encodes CDR1 SGDLS and CDR2 YYNGEE. The CDR3 DNA sequence: TGTGCCAGCAGCGTATTCGCGGGCTCCTACAATGAGCAGTTCTTC. Its translation is CASSVFAGSYNEQFF.

This clonotype was counted at least ten times. This rearrangement joins TRBV29-1 to TRBJ2-1; 10 bases match TRBD2. The length of the CDR3 is 15 residues. The trim removed 4 bases at V and 5 bases at J, leaving 8 bases unmatched. Germline V gene sequence: CDR1 SQVTM, CDR2 ANQGSEA. CDR3 protein: CSVVPEREGNNEQFF. The CDR3 nucleotides are TGCAGCGTTGTCCCCGAGCGGGAGGGGAACAATGAGCAGTTCTTC.

This clonotype was observed a single time. V usage is TRBV19 and J usage is TRBJ1-1; possible D gene TRBD1, 6 bases. Germline lookup yields CDR1 LNHDA and CDR2 SQIVND (reference sequence). V dropped 6 bases and J dropped 3 bases, with 14 bases sitting between them. This CDR3 has 14 residues. As DNA, the CDR3 is TGTGCCAGTAGACAGGGAGGGGTGGACACTGAAGCTTTCTTT. It codes for CASRQGGVDTEAFF. The whole variable domain, remainder taken from reference TRBV19 and TRBJ1-1, is DGGITQSPKYLFRKEGQNVTLSCEQNLNHDAMYWYRQDPGQGLRLIYYSQIVNDFQKGDIAEGYSVSREKKESFPLTVTSAQKNPTAFYLCASRQGGVDTEAFFGQGTRLTVV.

V usage is TRBV5-1 and J usage is TRBJ2-3; 8 nucleotides align to TRBD1. The germline gives CDR1 SGHRS, CDR2 YFSETQ. Losses at the gene ends were 3 bases for V and 6 bases for J; bases not matched to a gene: 3. The CDR3 is 13 residues long. The CDR3: CASSSRDRDTQYF. The CDR3 coding sequence is TGCGCCAGCAGCTCCCGGGACAGGGATACGCAGTATTTT. The full variable domain, its missing parts supplied by reference TRBV5-1 and TRBJ2-3, is KAGVTQTPRYLIKTRGQQVTLSCSPISGHRSVSWYQQTPGQGLQFLFEYFSETQRNKGNFPGRFSGRQFSNSRSEMNVSTLELGDSALYLCASSSRDRDTQYFGPGTRLTVL.

This clonotype was counted many times. The chain joins TRBV2 to TRBJ2-5; the match to TRBD2 covers 7 bases. The germline V gene has CDR1 SNHLY and CDR2 FYNNEI. The CDR3 has 14 amino acids. V lost 6 bases and J lost 1; bases outside the gene matches: 5. The CDR3 sequence is CASRAGTTQETQYF. The CDR3 coding sequence is TGTGCCAGCAGGGCCGGGACTACCCAAGAGACCCAGTACTTC.

This clonotype appeared a few times. V usage is TRBV5-5 and J usage is TRBJ1-1; 8 bases are a match to TRBD1. The CDR3 length is 17 residues. The J segment lost 1 base and the V segment lost 2 bases, leaving 10 bases of the junction unmatched. Germline lookup yields CDR1 SGHKS and CDR2 YYEKEE (reference sequence). The CDR3 reads CASSFTLKTGANTEAFF. The CDR3 region has the DNA TGTGCCAGCAGCTTTACACTCAAGACAGGGGCGAACACTGAAGCTTTCTTT.

This clonotype has just a few counts. This chain links TRBV20-1 with TRBJ2-5; D is tentatively TRBD1 or TRBD2 (5 bases each). The CDR3 consists of 14 residues. The V gene's germline CDR1 is DFQATT and CDR2 SNEGSKA (reference sequence). Trimming cost V 6 bases and J 5 bases, with 19 bases left between them. The CDR3 nucleotides read TGCAGTGCCCTAGGGACGGCGGTCCGGGAGACCCAGTACTTC. Protein: CSALGTAVRETQYF.

The CDR3 loop is CASSLGTGTPAGTQYF. The CDR3 bases are TGCGCCAGCAGCCTGGGTACCGGGACACCCGCCGGGACCCAGTACTTC. The genes are TRBV5-1 and TRBJ2-5, with D possibly TRBD1 on 6 matching bases. CDR3 length: 16 amino acids. Per the germline V gene, CDR1 is SGHRS and CDR2 is YFSETQ. Trimming took 4 bases from V and 7 from J, leaving 23 bases between them.

This clonotype has a count of ten or more. The rearrangement joins TRBV12-3 or TRBV12-4 to TRBJ2-1; maybe TRBD2 (6 bases). The V end lost 6 bases, the J end lost 0 bases, and 18 bases lay between the germline ends. This CDR3 contains 17 residues. CDR3 amino acids: CASRSLAGTPSYNEQFF. CDR3 nucleotide sequence: TGTGCCAGCAGATCACTCGCCGGGACTCCCTCCTACAATGAGCAGTTCTTC.

The chain couples TRBV6-5 to TRBJ2-1; D possibly corresponds to TRBD2 (5 bases). Germline V lookup: CDR1 MNHEY, CDR2 SVGAGI. The CDR3 totals 14 residues. The germline V and J ends were trimmed by 2 bases and 5 bases, with 10 bases remaining between them. CDR3 DNA: TGTGCCAGCAGTTACGCCGCGGGCCACAATGAGCAGTTCTTC. This gives the protein CASSYAAGHNEQFF.

In this sample, this clonotype turned up many times. The rearrangement uses TRBV12-3 or TRBV12-4 and TRBJ1-1; D not resolved. The CDR3 consists of 11 residues. The germline V and J ends were trimmed by 3 bases and 4 bases, with 3 bases remaining between them. The CDR3: CASSLSTEAFF. The CDR3 coding sequence is TGTGCCAGCAGTTTGAGCACTGAAGCTTTCTTT.

In this sample, this clonotype turned up many times. The chain combines TRBV3-1 with TRBJ2-1, with 8 bases lining up with TRBD2. CDR1 LGHDT and CDR2 YNNKEL come from the germline V gene (reference sequence). The ends lost 3 bases at V and 4 bases at J; junction bases unmatched: 5. The CDR3 runs to 15 residues. The CDR3: CASSQTGLGYNEQFF. CDR3 coding DNA: TGTGCCAGCAGCCAGACGGGACTAGGTTACAATGAGCAGTTCTTC.